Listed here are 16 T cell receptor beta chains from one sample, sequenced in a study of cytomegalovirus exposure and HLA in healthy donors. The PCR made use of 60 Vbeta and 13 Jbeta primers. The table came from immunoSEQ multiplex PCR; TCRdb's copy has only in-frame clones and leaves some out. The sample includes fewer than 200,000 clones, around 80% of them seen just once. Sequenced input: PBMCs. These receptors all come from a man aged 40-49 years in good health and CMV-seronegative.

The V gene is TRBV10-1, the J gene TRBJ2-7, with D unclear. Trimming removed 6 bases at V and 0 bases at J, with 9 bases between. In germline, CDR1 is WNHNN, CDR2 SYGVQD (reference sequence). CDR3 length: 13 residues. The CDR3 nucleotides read TGCGCCAGCAGCGGCAGGAACTCCTACGAGCAGTACTTC. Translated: CASSGRNSYEQYF.

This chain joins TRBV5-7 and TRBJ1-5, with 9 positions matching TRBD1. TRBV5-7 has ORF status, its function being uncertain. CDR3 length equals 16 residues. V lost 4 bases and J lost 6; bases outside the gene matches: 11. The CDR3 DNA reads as TGTGCCAGCAGCCAGGTACCCGGGACAGGGATTCAGCCCCAGCATTTT. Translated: CASSQVPGTGIQPQHF.

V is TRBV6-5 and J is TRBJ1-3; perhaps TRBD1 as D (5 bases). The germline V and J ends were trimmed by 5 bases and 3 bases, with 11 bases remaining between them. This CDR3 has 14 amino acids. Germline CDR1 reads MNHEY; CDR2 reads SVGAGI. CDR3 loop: CASSPGTLGNTIYF. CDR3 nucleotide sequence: TGTGCCAGCAGTCCCGGGACTCTTGGAAACACCATATATTTT.

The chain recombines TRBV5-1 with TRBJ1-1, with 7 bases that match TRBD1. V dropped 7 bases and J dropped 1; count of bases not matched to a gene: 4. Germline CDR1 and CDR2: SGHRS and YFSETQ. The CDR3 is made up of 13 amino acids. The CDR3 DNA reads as TGCGCCAGCCGGGCAGGGGGGAACACTGAAGCTTTCTTT. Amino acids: CASRAGGNTEAFF.

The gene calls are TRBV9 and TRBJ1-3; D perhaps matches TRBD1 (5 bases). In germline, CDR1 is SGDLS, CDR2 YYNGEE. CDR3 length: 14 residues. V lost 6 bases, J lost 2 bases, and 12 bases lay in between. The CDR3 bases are TGTGCCAGCACCGGGGGAGAGGCTGGAAACACCATATATTTT. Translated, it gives CASTGGEAGNTIYF.

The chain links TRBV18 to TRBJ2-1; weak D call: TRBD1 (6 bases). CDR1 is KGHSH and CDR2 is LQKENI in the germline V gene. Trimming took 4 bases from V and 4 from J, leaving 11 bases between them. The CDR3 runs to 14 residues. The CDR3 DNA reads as TGTGCCAGCTCACAAGGCGGACAGTACAATGAGCAGTTCTTC. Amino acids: CASSQGGQYNEQFF.

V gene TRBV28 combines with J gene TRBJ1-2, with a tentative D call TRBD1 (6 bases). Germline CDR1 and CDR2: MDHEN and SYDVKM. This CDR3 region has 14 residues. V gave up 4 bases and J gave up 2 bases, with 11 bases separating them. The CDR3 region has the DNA TGTGCCAGCAGTTCACGACAGGCCAACTATGGCTACACCTTC. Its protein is CASSSRQANYGYTF.

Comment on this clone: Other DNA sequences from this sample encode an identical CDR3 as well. The CDR3 spells CASSPGTGNYGYTF. The CDR3 coding sequence is TGCGCCAGCAGCCCGGGGACAGGGAACTATGGCTACACCTTC. The chain couples TRBV5-1 to TRBJ1-2; 9 nucleotides align to TRBD1. V gave up 4 bases and J gave up 2 bases; unmatched junction bases: 3. The CDR3 has 14 residues. Per germline, CDR1 SGHRS and CDR2 YFSETQ.

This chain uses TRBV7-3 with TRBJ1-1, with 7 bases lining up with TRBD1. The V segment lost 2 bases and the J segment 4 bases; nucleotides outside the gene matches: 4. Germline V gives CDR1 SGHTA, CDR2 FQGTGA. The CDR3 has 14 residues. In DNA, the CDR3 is TGTGCCAGCAGCTTACAGGGGGAGGTCACTGAAGCTTTCTTT. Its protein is CASSLQGEVTEAFF.

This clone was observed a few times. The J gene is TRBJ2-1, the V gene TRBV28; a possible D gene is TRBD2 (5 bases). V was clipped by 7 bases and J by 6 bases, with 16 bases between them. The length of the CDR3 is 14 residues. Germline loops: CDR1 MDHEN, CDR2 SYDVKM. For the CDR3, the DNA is TGTGCCAGCAATTCACTGGAGGTTGGCAATGAGCAGTTCTTC. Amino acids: CASNSLEVGNEQFF.

The CDR3 spells CASSIWGAGELFF. DNA for the CDR3: TGTGCCAGTAGTATATGGGGCGCCGGGGAGCTGTTTTTT. The chain carries TRBV19 and TRBJ2-2, with a weak D call TRBD1 (5 bases). Germline V gives CDR1 LNHDA, CDR2 SQIVND (reference sequence). V lost 2 bases, J lost 6 bases, and 7 bases lay in between. The CDR3 has 13 amino acids.

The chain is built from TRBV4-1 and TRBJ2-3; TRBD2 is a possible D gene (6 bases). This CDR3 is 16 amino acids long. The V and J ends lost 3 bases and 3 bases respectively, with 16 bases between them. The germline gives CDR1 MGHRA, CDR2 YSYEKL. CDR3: CASSHTLAGITDTQYF. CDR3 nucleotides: TGCGCCAGCAGCCATACACTAGCCGGAATTACAGATACGCAGTATTTT.

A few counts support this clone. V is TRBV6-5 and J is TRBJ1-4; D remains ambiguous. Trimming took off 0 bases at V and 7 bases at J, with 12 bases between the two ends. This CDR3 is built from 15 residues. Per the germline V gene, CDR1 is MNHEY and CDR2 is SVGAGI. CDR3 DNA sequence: TGTGCCAGCAGTTACTCGCACAGTTTGGGTGAAAAACTGTTTTTT. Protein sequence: CASSYSHSLGEKLFF.

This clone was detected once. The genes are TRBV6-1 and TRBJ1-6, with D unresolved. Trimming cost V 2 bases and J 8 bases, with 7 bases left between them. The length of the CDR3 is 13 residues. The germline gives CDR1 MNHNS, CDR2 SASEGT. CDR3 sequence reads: CASSEHSDSPLHF. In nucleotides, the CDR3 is TGTGCCAGCAGTGAACACAGTGATTCACCCCTCCACTTT.

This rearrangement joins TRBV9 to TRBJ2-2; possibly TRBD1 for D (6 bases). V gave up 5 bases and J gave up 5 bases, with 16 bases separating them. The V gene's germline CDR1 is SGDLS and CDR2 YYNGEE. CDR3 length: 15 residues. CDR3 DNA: TGTGCCAGCAGTCCTCAGGGGTTCGGTACCGGGGAGCTGTTTTTT. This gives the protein CASSPQGFGTGELFF. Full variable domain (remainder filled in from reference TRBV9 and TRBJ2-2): DSGVTQTPKHLITATGQRVTLRCSPRSGDLSVYWYQQSLDQGLQFLIQYYNGEERAKGNILERFSAQQFPDLHSELNLSSLELGDSALYFCASSPQGFGTGELFFGEGSRLTVL.

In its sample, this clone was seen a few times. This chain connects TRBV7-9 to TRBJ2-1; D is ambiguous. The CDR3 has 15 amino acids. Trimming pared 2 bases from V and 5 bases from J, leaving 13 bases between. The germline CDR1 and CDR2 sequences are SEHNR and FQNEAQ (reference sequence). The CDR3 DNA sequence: TGTGCCAGCAGCTTATCGGAGAGCAGTAACAATGAGCAGTTCTTC. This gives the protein CASSLSESSNNEQFF.